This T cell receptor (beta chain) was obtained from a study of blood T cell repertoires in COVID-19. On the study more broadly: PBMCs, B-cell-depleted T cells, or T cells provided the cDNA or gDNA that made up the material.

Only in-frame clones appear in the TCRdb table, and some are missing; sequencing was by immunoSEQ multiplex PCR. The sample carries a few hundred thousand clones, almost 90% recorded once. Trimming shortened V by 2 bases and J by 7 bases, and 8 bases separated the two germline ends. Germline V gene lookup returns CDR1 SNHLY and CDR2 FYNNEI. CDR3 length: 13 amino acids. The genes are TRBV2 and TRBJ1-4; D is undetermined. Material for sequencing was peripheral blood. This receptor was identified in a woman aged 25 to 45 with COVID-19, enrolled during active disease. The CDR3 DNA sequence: TGTGCCAGCAGTGAAACGGGAGGTGAAAAACTGTTTTTT. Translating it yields CASSETGGEKLFF.